The count of the clone carrying this T cell receptor beta chain is one. Its specificity is not known. The same CDR3 can be traced to other DNA sequences in this sample. These data belong to a study of cytomegalovirus exposure and HLA in healthy donors. CDR3 length: 14 amino acids. Germline loops: CDR1 SGHAT, CDR2 FQNNGV. The V end lost 5 bases, the J end lost 1 base, and 12 bases lay between the germline ends. Researchers ran the PCR with 60 Vbeta and 13 Jbeta primers. Sequencing used immunoSEQ multiplex PCR; TCRdb keeps in-frame clones, though not all of them. The sample contains about 120,000 clones, around 80% of which appear only once. Study-level findings and limits: Testing in vitro showed three CMV-associated chains specific for CMV antigens. In a later analysis, a missense DCLRE1C variant was linked to TCR beta V- and J-gene trimming.

Healthy bone marrow donors made up the donors. Sequenced material: PBMCs. The receptor was isolated from a man aged 25-45 years in good health and CMV-seropositive. This chain links TRBV11-2 with TRBJ2-7; the D gene is possibly TRBD2 (6 bases). Here the CDR3 DNA reads TGTGCCAGCAGCAAGACTAGACAATCCTACGAGCAGTACTTC. This sequence encodes CASSKTRQSYEQYF.